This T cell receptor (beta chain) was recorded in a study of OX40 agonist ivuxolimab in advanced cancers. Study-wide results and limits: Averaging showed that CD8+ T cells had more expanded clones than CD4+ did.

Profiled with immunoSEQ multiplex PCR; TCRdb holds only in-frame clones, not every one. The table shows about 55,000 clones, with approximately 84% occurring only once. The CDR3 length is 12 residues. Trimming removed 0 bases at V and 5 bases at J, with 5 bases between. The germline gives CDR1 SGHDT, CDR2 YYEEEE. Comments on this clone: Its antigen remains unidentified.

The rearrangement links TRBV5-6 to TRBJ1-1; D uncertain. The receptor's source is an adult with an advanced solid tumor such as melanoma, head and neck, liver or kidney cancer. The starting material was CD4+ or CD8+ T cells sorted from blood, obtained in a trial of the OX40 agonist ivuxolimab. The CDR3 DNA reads TGTGCCAGCAGCTTGGCCCTGACTGAAGCTTTCTTT. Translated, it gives CASSLALTEAFF.